Sequencing of this T cell receptor (beta chain) was carried out in a study of blood T cell repertoires in COVID-19. Across the whole study: COVID-19 samples collected from the United States, Italy and Spain covered acute and convalescent phases. From T cells, B-cell-depleted T cells, or PBMCs came the material, which was cDNA or gDNA.

Clones were read by immunoSEQ multiplex PCR, and TCRdb kept only the in-frame ones, dropping some. Here the sample spans approximately 440,000 clones, roughly 91% being singletons. Membership in each cohort depended on participant-reported clinical history. Two negative PCRs, clearance, or symptom resolution had been documented for recovered Cohort 3 donors. This clonotype originated in a man between 18 and 35 years old who had recovered from COVID-19. Sequenced material: PBMCs or T cells enriched from blood (not recorded which).

The CDR3, as DNA: TGTGCCAGCTCACCCACAGGGGGGAATTCACCCCTCCACTTT. Protein product: CASSPTGGNSPLHF. The J gene is TRBJ1-6, the V gene TRBV18; 8 bases agree with TRBD1. After removal of 3 bases from V and 7 bases from J, the junction contained 2 bases not matched to a gene. The CDR3 is 14 amino acids. From germline, CDR1 is KGHSH and CDR2 LQKENI.